The entry below gives a single T cell receptor (beta chain) sequence along with its context. Treatment given: some 20 received Ad26.COV2.S at low or high dose, single or two shots; 5 received placebo; per-sample allocation not given. Collection of samples fell on day 63 after the first vaccine or placebo injection. The sample came from a Boston adult aged 18-55 years. Wuhan-strain SARS-CoV-2 spike was expressed by the Ad26 vector that made up the vaccine. The data belong to a study of Ad26.COV2.S vaccination and SARS-CoV-2 variants. Germline CDR1 is SGHNT and CDR2 is YYREEE (reference sequence). With 4 bases removed from V and 8 bases from J, the gap between germline ends came to 13 bases. This CDR3 spans 13 amino acids. Measured with immunoSEQ multiplex PCR; TCRdb has only the in-frame clones, and not every one. This table holds about 420,000 clones, roughly 88% found once.

This TCR derives from a person aged 18 to 59 who received the Ad26.COV2.S COVID-19 vaccine or a placebo. The specimen was peripheral blood, collected in a trial of Ad26.COV2.S vaccine versus placebo. The chain joins TRBV5-4 to TRBJ2-1; possibly TRBD2 for D (5 bases). CDR3 in DNA: TGTGCCAGCAGCCTATCAAGCGGTTATGAGCAGTTCTTC. It yields the protein CASSLSSGYEQFF.